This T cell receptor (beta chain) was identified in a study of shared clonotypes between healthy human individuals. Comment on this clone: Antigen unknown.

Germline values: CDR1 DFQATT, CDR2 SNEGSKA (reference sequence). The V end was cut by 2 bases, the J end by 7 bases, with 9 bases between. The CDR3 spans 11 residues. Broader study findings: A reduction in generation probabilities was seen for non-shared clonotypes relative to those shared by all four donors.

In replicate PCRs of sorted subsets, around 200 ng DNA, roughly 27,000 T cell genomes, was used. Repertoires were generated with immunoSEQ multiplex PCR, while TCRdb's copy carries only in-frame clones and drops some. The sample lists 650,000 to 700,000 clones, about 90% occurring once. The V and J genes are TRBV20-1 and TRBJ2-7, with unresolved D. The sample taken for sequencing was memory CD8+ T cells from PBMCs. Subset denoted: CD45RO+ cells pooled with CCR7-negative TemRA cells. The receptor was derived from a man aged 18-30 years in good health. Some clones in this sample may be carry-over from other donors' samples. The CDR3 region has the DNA TGCAGTGCTAGAATCGGGCGAGAGCAGTACTTC. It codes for CSARIGREQYF.